The 8 T cell receptor beta chains reported below all come from one sample, sequenced in a study of spatial heterogeneity in lung cancer. Noted time point: sample taken at primary tumor resection. MiXCR was run by TCRdb on the 5' RACE reads, yielding one entry per CDR3 protein. Counted here are some 9,300 distinct CDR3 sequences, around 5.8% occurring once; the ten biggest clones make up around 30%. The specimen was normal lung tissue next to the tumor, collected at surgery. The receptors were sampled from a male donor with early-stage non-small cell lung cancer.

This clonotype was counted at least ten times. The chain links TRBV29-1 to TRBJ1-2, with D possibly matching TRBD1 (5 bases). The CDR3 has 12 amino acids. CDR1 is SQVTM and CDR2 is ANQGSEA in the germline V gene. With 6 bases removed from V and 3 bases from J, the gap between germline ends came to 11 bases. CDR3 coding DNA: TGCAGCGTGACCGACAGACACTATGGCTACACCTTC. Its translation: CSVTDRHYGYTF.

This clonotype was seen a handful of times. The chain is built from TRBV28 and TRBJ2-2; unclear D gene. Germline-derived CDR1 and CDR2 are MDHEN and SYDVKM. The ends were cut back, 6 bases at V and 1 base at J, with 9 bases in the middle. The CDR3 contains 14 residues. For the CDR3, the DNA is TGTGCCAGCAGACGTACCCGGAACACCGGGGAGCTGTTTTTT. This codes for CASRRTRNTGELFF. Filled out from reference TRBV28 and TRBJ2-2, the complete variable domain reads DVKVTQSSRYLVKRTGEKVFLECVQDMDHENMFWYRQDPGLGLRLIYFSYDVKMKEKGDIPEGYSVSREKKERFSLILESASTNQTSMYLCASRRTRNTGELFFGEGSRLTVL.

This clonotype was counted many times. V and J are TRBV18 and TRBJ2-1; 7 bases fit TRBD2. This CDR3 comprises 13 residues. Germline V gene data show CDR1 as KGHSH and CDR2 as LQKENI. V lost 3 bases and J lost 10; bases outside the gene matches: 6. The CDR3 bases are TGTGCCAGCTCACCGGGACTAACTCCCGAGCAGTTCTTC. This sequence encodes CASSPGLTPEQFF.

This clonotype has at least ten counts. The chain has TRBV12-3 or TRBV12-4 and TRBJ2-1, with 7 bases matching TRBD2. This CDR3 contains 13 residues. J lost 7 bases, V lost 5 bases, and 5 bases had no gene match. The CDR3 spells CASSQTAGNEQFF. Here the CDR3 DNA reads TGTGCCAGCAGTCAGACAGCGGGGAATGAGCAGTTCTTC.

This clonotype occurred many times. DNA for the CDR3: TGTGCCAGCACTTCGTGGGGGATACACAAAGAAAAACTGTTTTTT. Translated, it gives CASTSWGIHKEKLFF. This chain connects TRBV28 to TRBJ1-4; perhaps TRBD1 as D (5 bases). CDR1 is MDHEN and CDR2 is SYDVKM in the germline V gene. The V end lost 7 bases, the J end lost 8 bases, and 20 bases lay between the germline ends. The CDR3 consists of 15 residues.

This clonotype was seen at least ten times. The chain combines TRBV27 with TRBJ1-4; possible D gene TRBD1, 5 bases. Trimming shortened V by 5 bases and J by 8 bases, and 18 bases separated the two germline ends. The CDR3 has 15 amino acids. CDR1 and CDR2 (germline): MNHEY, SMNVEV (reference sequence). The CDR3 sequence: CASSPHRPGREKLFF. CDR3 coding DNA: TGTGCCAGCAGTCCTCACAGGCCGGGCAGAGAAAAACTGTTTTTT.

This clonotype was seen repeatedly, ten times or more. This chain joins TRBV5-1 and TRBJ1-3; 7 bases fit TRBD1. There are 14 residues in the CDR3. Germline V gene sequence: CDR1 SGHRS, CDR2 YFSETQ. The trim removed 4 bases at V and 5 bases at J, leaving 6 bases unmatched. CDR3 sequence: CASSVGTERNTIYF. CDR3 in DNA: TGCGCCAGCAGCGTTGGGACAGAGCGAAACACCATATATTTT.

This clonotype was picked up many times. CDR3: CASSMGQGARTDTQYF. CDR3 sequence (DNA): TGCGCCAGCAGCATGGGACAGGGGGCTCGCACAGATACGCAGTATTTT. J is TRBJ2-3 and V is TRBV5-1; 12 nucleotides line up with TRBD1. From germline, CDR1 is SGHRS and CDR2 YFSETQ. Trimming took 4 bases from V and 1 from J; bases not matched to a gene: 4. CDR3 length equals 16 residues.